These T cell receptor beta chains were read from a single sample in a study of blood T cell repertoires in COVID-19. TCRdb's copy holds only in-frame clones and misses some; the assay was immunoSEQ multiplex PCR. The sample yields 100,000 to 150,000 clones, around 89% seen once. The specimen sequenced was peripheral blood. The receptors stem from a human donor in a cohort sampled during active COVID-19. Each CDR3 is given with its conserved first and last residue. D genes are given only for firm matches. The listing skips clone size in some rows; elsewhere it reads once, few, many or a size class.

v_call	clone_size	d_call	j_call	cdr3_nt	cdr3_aa
TRBV3-1/TRBV3-2	-	-	TRBJ2-7	TGTGCCAGCAGCCCAGACAGTTACTCCTACGAGCAGTACTTC	CASSPDSYSYEQYF
TRBV4-1	-	TRBD2	TRBJ2-5	TGCGCCAGCAGCCACCCACCTCCGGGACTAGCGGGGGGCACTAGCCAAGAGACCCAGTACTTC	CASSHPPPGLAGGTSQETQYF
TRBV29-1	-	-	TRBJ2-3	TGCAGCGTGCGGGGAAGAAGCACAGATACGCAGTATTTT	CSVRGRSTDTQYF
TRBV30	-	-	TRBJ2-7	TGTGCCTGGAGTGTATTCCCCCGCTACGAGCAGTACTTC	CAWSVFPRYEQYF
TRBV7-6	-	-	TRBJ1-1	TGTGCTAGCAGCTTAAGGGGGGAGGGCACTGAAGCTTTCTTT	CASSLRGEGTEAFF
TRBV2	-	-	TRBJ2-2	TGTGCCAGCAGTTGGGTCGGGGAGTCCGGGGAGCTGTTTTTT	CASSWVGESGELFF
TRBV10-3	-	-	TRBJ1-5	TGTGCCATCAGTGAGTCAGTATCAGGGCCCAAACAGCCCCAGCATTTT	CAISESVSGPKQPQHF
TRBV11-2	-	TRBD1	TRBJ2-7	TGTGCCAGCAGCCACGGCTTGGACAGGGGTCGAGAGCAGTACTTC	CASSHGLDRGREQYF
TRBV5-1	-	TRBD1	TRBJ2-7	TGCGCCAGCAGCTCCTTCCCGACAGGGATCGAGCAGTACTTC	CASSSFPTGIEQYF
TRBV3-1/TRBV3-2	-	-	TRBJ2-1	TGTGCCAGCAGCCAATCCGTCGCCCCTGGACTTCCCCGGGGGTACAATGAGCAGTTCTTC	CASSQSVAPGLPRGYNEQFF
TRBV7-9	-	-	TRBJ2-6	TGTGCCAGCAGCTTACAGGTCGGGGCCAACGTCCTGACTTTC	CASSLQVGANVLTF
TRBV6-6	-	-	TRBJ2-7	TGTGCCGCGGAACAGGCAAATCAGGGCGAGCAGTACTTC	CAAEQANQGEQYF
TRBV6-5	few	-	TRBJ2-7	TGTGCCAGCCGTAGGGACAATACCTACGAGCAGTACTTC	CASRRDNTYEQYF
TRBV10-2	-	TRBD1	TRBJ1-2	TGCGCCACCAGAGGGACAGGGCAAGGCTACACCTTC	CATRGTGQGYTF
TRBV21-1	-	-	TRBJ1-1	TGTGCCAGCAGCAATCGGGACAGAGCCTACATGAAGCATGGTTTCTTT	CASSNRDRAYMKHGFF
TRBV19	-	-	TRBJ2-5	TGTGCCAGTAGTATAGGGGTTGCGGGTCCCCTCCAAGAGACCCAGTACTTC	CASSIGVAGPLQETQYF
TRBV6-5	-	-	TRBJ1-1	TGTGCCAGCAGTTACCGTCGGGGTCGTAGAGCTTTCTTT	CASSYRRGRRAFF
TRBV18	-	-	TRBJ1-6	TGTGCCAGCTCACCTCGAGACAGTAATAATTCACCCCTCCACTTT	CASSPRDSNNSPLHF
TRBV5-1	-	TRBD2	TRBJ2-1	TGCGCCAGCAGCTTGGAGCCTAGCGGGAATTACAATGAGCAGTTCTTC	CASSLEPSGNYNEQFF
TRBV27	few	TRBD1	TRBJ1-1	TGTGCCAGCAGTTTTCGGACAGGCGGGACTGAAGCTTTCTTT	CASSFRTGGTEAFF
TRBV18	-	-	TRBJ2-3	TGTGCCAGCTCGTACCAGGGTCCCGGGGGAGATACGCAGTATTTT	CASSYQGPGGDTQYF
TRBV4-1	-	TRBD1	TRBJ1-1	TGCGCCAGCAGCCAAGGCAGGGGGCAAAGGCACACAGCTTTCTTT	CASSQGRGQRHTAFF
TRBV9	once	TRBD2	TRBJ2-5	TGTGCCAGCAGCGTGGCTAGCGGGGCCCTAGAGGGGACCCAGTACTTC	CASSVASGALEGTQYF
TRBV29-1	-	-	TRBJ2-2	TGCAGCGTTGTACTAGAAATGTCGGGGGAGCTGTTTTTT	CSVVLEMSGELFF
TRBV7-9	-	TRBD1	TRBJ2-2	TGTGCCAGCAGCTACCGGACAGGGGGGAACACCGGGGAGCTGTTTTTT	CASSYRTGGNTGELFF